A selection of T cell receptor beta chains follows, all from one sample in a study of tumor-infiltrating lymphocytes in primary liver carcinoma. TCRdb recomputed calls from the multiplex PCR reads with MiXCR, one row per CDR3 protein. This sample has over 100,000 distinct CDR3 sequences, with around 70% found just once. What was sequenced was tumor-adjacent normal liver tissue. Receptors were obtained from a woman aged 55 to 70 with primary liver carcinoma and hepatitis B virus infection. The CDR3 runs from the conserved cysteine through the conserved F or W. The order of the fields is clone size, CDR3 length, J gene, D gene, V gene, CDR3 protein, CDR3 DNA. The D gene is left open where the match is weak. Rows may omit the clone size; those that give it use once, few, many or a size class.

once 11 TRBJ2-7 . TRBV29-1 CSIRKGYEQYF TGCAGCATTCGGAAAGGTTACGAGCAGTACTTC
. 15 TRBJ1-5 TRBD1 TRBV19 CASSIPDRVAQPQHF TGTGCCAGTAGTATCCCCGACAGGGTAGCCCAGCCCCAGCATTTT
. 15 TRBJ2-3 TRBD2 TRBV7-2 CASRLMGGPGDTQYF TGTGCCAGCAGGCTGATGGGAGGGCCTGGGGATACGCAGTATTTT
. 15 TRBJ2-2 . TRBV11-1 CASSSRPLQSGELFF TGTGCCAGCAGTTCCAGGCCGCTTCAGTCCGGGGAGCTGTTTTTT
. 11 TRBJ2-5 . TRBV18 CASSPQETHYF TGTGCCAGCTCACCACAAGAGACCCATTACTTC
. 13 TRBJ1-5 . TRBV6-6 CASTDSGHQPMHF TGTGCCAGCACCGACAGTGGCCATCAGCCCATGCATTTT
few 15 TRBJ1-4 TRBD1 TRBV11-2 CASNSEGTGGWKLFF TGTGCCAGCAACTCAGAGGGGACAGGTGGTTGGAAACTGTTTTTT
. 14 TRBJ2-1 . TRBV11-2 CASSLGWRNSEQFF TGTGCCAGTAGCTTAGGGTGGCGGAACAGTGAGCAGTTCTTC
many 13 TRBJ1-3 . TRBV29-1 CSVAPGGGNTIYF TGCAGCGTTGCCCCCGGGGGAGGAAACACCATATATTTT
. 13 TRBJ2-1 TRBD2 TRBV11-2 CASSSGRHNEQLF TGTGCCAGCAGCAGCGGGAGACACAATGAGCAGCTCTTC
. 16 TRBJ2-1 . TRBV11-2 CASSLDPMAGGDEQFF TGTGCCAGCAGCTTAGATCCGATGGCTGGGGGCGATGAGCAGTTCTTC
. 12 TRBJ2-3 . TRBV11-2 CPSNPWADTQYF TGTCCCAGCAACCCTTGGGCGGATACGCAGTATTTT
many 14 TRBJ2-3 . TRBV29-1 CSVEDARGPDTQYF TGCAGCGTTGAAGATGCCAGAGGGCCCGATACGCAGTATTTT
. 15 TRBJ2-5 . TRBV18 CASSPMNKEKETQYF TGTGCCAGCTCCCCTATGAACAAAGAAAAAGAGACCCAGTACTTC
many 14 TRBJ2-7 TRBD2 TRBV4-1 CASSRTSGAYEQYF TGCGCCAGCAGTAGGACTAGCGGAGCTTACGAGCAGTACTTC
once 13 TRBJ2-5 . TRBV11-2 CAGSEWHCETQYF TGTGCCGGCAGCGAGTGGCACTGTGAGACCCAGTACTTC
many 14 TRBJ2-1 . TRBV29-1 CSVAPRGTYNEQFF TGCAGCGTTGCGCCCAGGGGAACCTACAATGAGCAGTTCTTC
. 15 TRBJ1-5 . TRBV4-1 CATSPQGYSNQPQHF TGCGCCACCAGCCCCCAGGGGTATAGCAATCAGCCCCAGCATTTT
. 14 TRBJ2-1 . TRBV19 CASSMRQIHNEQFF TGTGCCAGTAGTATGAGACAGATTCACAATGAGCAGTTCTTC
. 17 TRBJ2-5 . TRBV10-2 CASSESVITGPQETQYF TGCGCCAGCAGTGAGTCGGTAATAACGGGTCCCCAAGAGACCCAGTACTTC
. 14 TRBJ2-1 . TRBV6-1 CASIRIGSLNERFF TGTGCCAGCATTCGCATAGGTTCGCTCAATGAGCGGTTCTTC
many 16 TRBJ2-3 TRBD2 TRBV28 CASSPPPSAGGGTQYF TGTGCCAGCAGTCCCCCCCCGAGCGCCGGGGGAGGGACGCAGTATTTT
. 18 TRBJ2-4 . TRBV4-1 CASSQVGSRMGAKNIQYF TGCGCTAGCAGCCAAGTTGGATCCCGGATGGGGGCCAAAAACATTCAGTACTTC
. 16 TRBJ2-1 TRBD2 TRBV11-1 CTSSSMYSGRSNEQFF TGTACCAGCAGCTCTATGTATAGCGGGAGAAGCAATGAGCAGTTCTTC
. 14 TRBJ2-5 TRBD1 TRBV12-3/TRBV12-4 CAISLLGQGASLDF TGTGCCATCAGTCTCCTCGGACAGGGGGCCTCATTGGACTTC
once 13 TRBJ1-1 . TRBV12-3/TRBV12-4 CARRRTENTEAFF TGTGCCCGCAGAAGGACGGAGAACACTGAAGCTTTCTTT
. 19 TRBJ2-6 . TRBV7-9 CASSVILGASGSGANVLTF TGTGCCAGCAGCGTTATACTGGGGGCGTCTGGCTCTGGGGCCAACGTCCTGACTTTC
. 12 TRBJ2-1 . TRBV11-2 CASSLGSNKQFF TGTGCCAGCAGCTTAGGAAGTAATAAGCAGTTCTTC
. 15 TRBJ2-7 . TRBV12-3/TRBV12-4 CAGSSVGTGFFEQYF TGTGCCGGCAGTTCCGTAGGTACAGGGTTTTTCGAGCAGTACTTC
. 12 TRBJ1-4 . TRBV12-3/TRBV12-4 CVSSLPSGKLFF TGTGTCAGCAGTTTACCGTCCGGAAAACTGTTTTTT
. 13 TRBJ2-1 . TRBV6-2/TRBV6-3 CASTVTANKEHFF TGTGCCAGCACGGTGACTGCAAACAAAGAGCACTTCTTC
. 14 TRBJ2-3 . TRBV12-3/TRBV12-4 CADKRECGTDTLYF TGTGCCGACAAACGGGAGTGCGGCACAGATACGCTGTATTTT
many 13 TRBJ1-1 TRBD1 TRBV6-6 CASKKTGRTEAFF TGTGCCAGCAAGAAGACAGGGCGGACTGAAGCTTTCTTT
many 16 TRBJ2-5 TRBD1 TRBV6-1 CASSDPPGTGQETQYF TGTGCCAGCAGTGACCCACCAGGGACAGGTCAAGAGACCCAGTACTTC
. 17 TRBJ2-1 TRBD2 TRBV5-4 CVSSKGLVEGAYNEQFF TGTGTCAGCAGCAAAGGACTAGTGGAAGGAGCCTACAATGAGCAGTTCTTC
. 14 TRBJ2-4 . TRBV11-2 CVSSSTEGQNIQYF TGTGTCAGTAGCTCTACAGAGGGGCAAAACATTCAGTACTTC